This is a list of T cell receptor beta chains from one sample in a study of cytomegalovirus exposure and HLA in healthy donors. Assay: immunoSEQ multiplex PCR; the TCRdb copy retains only in-frame clones and omits some. The table records under 200,000 clones, 80% of them present only once. The sequencing sample was made of PBMCs. These receptors all stem from a man aged 18 to 29 in good health and CMV-seropositive. The CDR3 runs from the conserved cysteine through the conserved F or W. D genes are given only for firm matches. A row's size may be missing; if present it is once, few, many or a size class.

j_gene: TRBJ2-7
abundance: -
len: 12
d_gene: -
v_gene: TRBV29-1
CDR3aa: CSVDGGGYEQYF
CDR3nt: TGCAGCGTTGATGGGGGCGGCTACGAGCAGTACTTC

j_gene: TRBJ2-6
abundance: -
len: 18
d_gene: -
v_gene: TRBV7-9
CDR3aa: CASSLFLGSSSGANGLTF
CDR3nt: TGTGCCAGCAGCTTATTTCTGGGATCGAGCTCTGGGGCCAACGGCCTGACTTTC

j_gene: TRBJ1-1
abundance: -
len: 14
d_gene: TRBD1
v_gene: TRBV9
CDR3aa: CASSVADRVTEAFF
CDR3nt: TGTGCCAGCAGCGTAGCGGACAGGGTCACTGAAGCTTTCTTT

j_gene: TRBJ2-4
abundance: -
len: 19
d_gene: -
v_gene: TRBV12-2
CDR3aa: CASRRRLAGGSLAKNSQYF
CDR3nt: TGTGCAAGTCGCCGCCGACTAGCGGGAGGGTCCCTAGCCAAAAACAGTCAGTACTTC

j_gene: TRBJ2-3
abundance: once
len: 16
d_gene: TRBD2
v_gene: TRBV11-1
CDR3aa: CASSSIAGGYTDTQYF
CDR3nt: TGTGCCAGCAGCTCTATAGCGGGGGGGTACACAGATACGCAGTATTTT

j_gene: TRBJ2-5
abundance: -
len: 13
d_gene: TRBD1
v_gene: TRBV29-1
CDR3aa: CTTGGRLQETQYF
CDR3nt: TGCACCACAGGGGGCCGACTCCAAGAGACCCAGTACTTC

j_gene: TRBJ2-7
abundance: -
len: 14
d_gene: -
v_gene: TRBV9
CDR3aa: CASSVQDSSYEQYF
CDR3nt: TGTGCCAGCAGCGTACAGGATTCCTCCTACGAGCAGTACTTC

j_gene: TRBJ1-2
abundance: once
len: 14
d_gene: TRBD1
v_gene: TRBV7-9
CDR3aa: CASSFGTGGDGYTF
CDR3nt: TGTGCCAGCAGCTTTGGAACAGGGGGAGATGGCTACACCTTC

j_gene: TRBJ2-3
abundance: once
len: 15
d_gene: -
v_gene: TRBV29-1
CDR3aa: CSVEGGLYSTDTQYF
CDR3nt: TGCAGCGTTGAGGGGGGGCTGTATAGCACAGATACGCAGTATTTT

j_gene: TRBJ2-4
abundance: few
len: 19
d_gene: TRBD1
v_gene: TRBV10-3
CDR3aa: CAISATGTGANRAKNIQYF
CDR3nt: TGTGCCATCAGTGCCACCGGGACAGGGGCAAACCGGGCCAAAAACATTCAGTACTTC

j_gene: TRBJ1-1
abundance: -
len: 10
d_gene: -
v_gene: TRBV20-1
CDR3aa: CGYRVTEAFF
CDR3nt: TGCGGATACAGGGTCACTGAAGCTTTCTTT

j_gene: TRBJ1-2
abundance: -
len: 17
d_gene: TRBD1
v_gene: TRBV14
CDR3aa: CASSYNPRQGKGYGYTF
CDR3nt: TGTGCCAGCAGCTATAATCCAAGACAGGGGAAAGGATATGGCTACACCTTC

j_gene: TRBJ2-4
abundance: -
len: 12
d_gene: TRBD1
v_gene: TRBV29-1
CDR3aa: CSVSQGKNIQYF
CDR3nt: TGCAGCGTATCACAGGGGAAAAACATTCAGTACTTC

j_gene: TRBJ2-7
abundance: -
len: 17
d_gene: TRBD2
v_gene: TRBV7-9
CDR3aa: CASSLVDGLAGSYEQYF
CDR3nt: TGTGCCAGCAGCTTAGTAGATGGACTAGCGGGATCCTACGAGCAGTACTTC

j_gene: TRBJ1-2
abundance: -
len: 14
d_gene: -
v_gene: TRBV4-2
CDR3aa: CASSQGGIQGGYTF
CDR3nt: TGTGCCAGCAGCCAAGGGGGGATACAGGGTGGCTACACCTTC

j_gene: TRBJ1-5
abundance: -
len: 16
d_gene: TRBD1
v_gene: TRBV6-1
CDR3aa: CASSQVRGLGNQPQHF
CDR3nt: TGTGCCAGCAGTCAAGTGAGGGGGCTTGGCAATCAGCCCCAGCATTTT

j_gene: TRBJ2-5
abundance: -
len: 13
d_gene: -
v_gene: TRBV19
CDR3aa: CASSTQGFPTQYF
CDR3nt: TGTGCCAGTAGTACCCAGGGGTTTCCGACCCAGTACTTC

j_gene: TRBJ2-5
abundance: -
len: 12
d_gene: -
v_gene: TRBV7-9
CDR3aa: CSSSLGRETQYF
CDR3nt: TGTTCCAGCAGCTTAGGGAGGGAGACCCAGTACTTC

j_gene: TRBJ1-1
abundance: few
len: 14
d_gene: TRBD1
v_gene: TRBV5-1
CDR3aa: CASSQRTGPTEAFF
CDR3nt: TGCGCCAGCAGCCAAAGGACAGGGCCAACTGAAGCTTTCTTT

j_gene: TRBJ2-3
abundance: -
len: 11
d_gene: TRBD1
v_gene: TRBV4-1
CDR3aa: CASSQMGQVYF
CDR3nt: TGCGCCAGCAGCCAAATGGGACAGGTTTATTTT

j_gene: TRBJ2-7
abundance: -
len: 16
d_gene: TRBD1
v_gene: TRBV9
CDR3aa: CASSGDRDGAKDEQYF
CDR3nt: TGTGCCAGCAGCGGAGACAGGGACGGGGCGAAGGACGAGCAGTACTTC

j_gene: TRBJ2-3
abundance: -
len: 17
d_gene: TRBD2
v_gene: TRBV5-4
CDR3aa: CASSLGAAGAVTDTQYF
CDR3nt: TGTGCCAGCAGCTTGGGAGCAGCGGGGGCCGTCACAGATACGCAGTATTTT

j_gene: TRBJ2-1
abundance: -
len: 14
d_gene: TRBD2
v_gene: TRBV30
CDR3aa: CAWGIGTSRYEQFF
CDR3nt: TGTGCCTGGGGTATCGGGACTAGCAGGTATGAGCAGTTCTTC

j_gene: TRBJ2-7
abundance: -
len: 14
d_gene: -
v_gene: TRBV4-1
CDR3aa: CASSQFIQSYEQYF
CDR3nt: TGCGCCAGCAGCCAATTTATCCAGTCCTACGAGCAGTACTTC

j_gene: TRBJ1-2
abundance: -
len: 13
d_gene: TRBD1
v_gene: TRBV2
CDR3aa: CASQTGPNYGYTF
CDR3nt: TGTGCCAGCCAGACAGGGCCTAACTATGGCTACACCTTC

j_gene: TRBJ2-7
abundance: -
len: 15
d_gene: TRBD2
v_gene: TRBV5-5
CDR3aa: CASSLSQTSSYEQYF
CDR3nt: TGTGCCAGCAGCTTGTCTCAGACTAGCAGTTACGAGCAGTACTTC

j_gene: TRBJ2-7
abundance: -
len: 15
d_gene: TRBD1
v_gene: TRBV5-1
CDR3aa: CASSWDRVEGYEQYF
CDR3nt: TGCGCCAGCAGTTGGGACAGGGTGGAAGGCTACGAGCAGTACTTC

j_gene: TRBJ2-7
abundance: -
len: 13
d_gene: -
v_gene: TRBV27
CDR3aa: CASSTTRGSEQYF
CDR3nt: TGTGCCAGCAGTACGACCAGGGGTTCCGAGCAGTACTTC

j_gene: TRBJ1-2
abundance: -
len: 17
d_gene: TRBD1
v_gene: TRBV7-2
CDR3aa: CASSLGIPGQGSNGYTF
CDR3nt: TGTGCCAGCAGCTTAGGGATTCCGGGACAGGGTTCGAATGGCTACACCTTC

j_gene: TRBJ2-1
abundance: -
len: 14
d_gene: TRBD2
v_gene: TRBV29-1
CDR3aa: CSVLASGGYNEQFF
CDR3nt: TGCAGCGTTCTGGCTAGCGGAGGATACAATGAGCAGTTCTTC

j_gene: TRBJ2-1
abundance: -
len: 16
d_gene: -
v_gene: TRBV9
CDR3aa: CASSPLTPGSYNEQFF
CDR3nt: TGTGCCAGCAGTCCCTTGACACCAGGCTCCTACAATGAGCAGTTCTTC

j_gene: TRBJ1-5
abundance: -
len: 14
d_gene: -
v_gene: TRBV6-1
CDR3aa: CASSVSDSNQPQHF
CDR3nt: TGTGCCAGCAGCGTCAGTGATAGCAATCAGCCCCAGCATTTT

j_gene: TRBJ2-6
abundance: -
len: 15
d_gene: -
v_gene: TRBV5-1
CDR3aa: CASSQLAAGANVLTF
CDR3nt: TGCGCCAGCAGCCAACTAGCAGCGGGGGCCAACGTCCTGACTTTC

j_gene: TRBJ2-1
abundance: -
len: 16
d_gene: -
v_gene: TRBV21-1
CDR3aa: CASSKGSHPLDNEQFF
CDR3nt: TGTGCCAGCAGCAAAGGGTCCCACCCTTTAGACAATGAGCAGTTCTTC

j_gene: TRBJ1-2
abundance: -
len: 18
d_gene: TRBD1
v_gene: TRBV28
CDR3aa: CASSLLMGTGGGYYGYTF
CDR3nt: TGTGCCAGCAGTCTCCTTATGGGGACAGGGGGTGGGTACTATGGCTACACCTTC

j_gene: TRBJ2-3
abundance: -
len: 15
d_gene: -
v_gene: TRBV9
CDR3aa: CASSVVDSPPDTQYF
CDR3nt: TGTGCCAGCAGCGTAGTCGATAGTCCTCCAGATACGCAGTATTTT

j_gene: TRBJ2-1
abundance: few
len: 16
d_gene: TRBD2
v_gene: TRBV9
CDR3aa: CASSVGGVSSYNEQFF
CDR3nt: TGTGCCAGCAGCGTGGGAGGGGTGAGCTCCTACAATGAGCAGTTCTTC

j_gene: TRBJ2-5
abundance: -
len: 15
d_gene: -
v_gene: TRBV6-5
CDR3aa: CASSYFTGKRETQYF
CDR3nt: TGTGCCAGCAGTTACTTTACAGGGAAAAGAGAGACCCAGTACTTC

j_gene: TRBJ2-4
abundance: -
len: 15
d_gene: TRBD2
v_gene: TRBV5-1
CDR3aa: CASSYSGGAQNIQYF
CDR3nt: TGCGCCAGCAGCTATAGCGGGGGGGCCCAAAACATTCAGTACTTC

j_gene: TRBJ1-5
abundance: -
len: 13
d_gene: -
v_gene: TRBV30
CDR3aa: CASRWGGNQPQHF
CDR3nt: TGTGCCTCGAGATGGGGGGGTAATCAGCCCCAGCATTTT

j_gene: TRBJ1-1
abundance: -
len: 13
d_gene: -
v_gene: TRBV5-6
CDR3aa: CASSFERNTEAFF
CDR3nt: TGTGCCAGCAGCTTTGAGAGGAACACTGAAGCTTTCTTT

j_gene: TRBJ2-7
abundance: -
len: 14
d_gene: -
v_gene: TRBV4-2
CDR3aa: CASSQDPGETKQYF
CDR3nt: TGTGCCAGCAGCCAAGATCCCGGGGAGACTAAGCAGTACTTC

j_gene: TRBJ1-1
abundance: -
len: 14
d_gene: -
v_gene: TRBV18
CDR3aa: CASSLLDRNTEAFF
CDR3nt: TGTGCCAGCTCACTACTCGACAGGAACACTGAAGCTTTCTTT

j_gene: TRBJ2-1
abundance: -
len: 18
d_gene: TRBD2
v_gene: TRBV29-1
CDR3aa: CSVRRRTSGIQEGNEQFF
CDR3nt: TGCAGCGTCCGACGGAGGACTAGCGGGATCCAAGAGGGTAATGAGCAGTTCTTC

j_gene: TRBJ2-7
abundance: -
len: 14
d_gene: -
v_gene: TRBV19
CDR3aa: CASKERVHTYEQYF
CDR3nt: TGTGCCAGTAAAGAACGGGTCCATACCTACGAGCAGTACTTC

j_gene: TRBJ2-3
abundance: few
len: 15
d_gene: TRBD2
v_gene: TRBV10-3
CDR3aa: CAISWTSGSTDTQYF
CDR3nt: TGTGCCATCAGTTGGACTAGCGGGAGCACAGATACGCAGTATTTT

j_gene: TRBJ1-2
abundance: -
len: 13
d_gene: -
v_gene: TRBV19
CDR3aa: CASNSDRGYGYTF
CDR3nt: TGTGCCAGTAACTCGGACAGAGGCTATGGCTACACCTTC

j_gene: TRBJ1-4
abundance: -
len: 15
d_gene: TRBD1
v_gene: TRBV6-5
CDR3aa: CASSLRDRGSEKLFF
CDR3nt: TGTGCCAGCAGTTTAAGAGACAGGGGGAGTGAAAAACTGTTTTTT

j_gene: TRBJ2-1
abundance: -
len: 15
d_gene: TRBD2
v_gene: TRBV5-4
CDR3aa: CASSPGTSGDNEQFF
CDR3nt: TGTGCCAGCAGCCCCGGGACTAGCGGAGACAATGAGCAGTTCTTC

j_gene: TRBJ2-7
abundance: -
len: 14
d_gene: TRBD1
v_gene: TRBV6-6
CDR3aa: CASSSGTGIHEQYF
CDR3nt: TGTGCCAGCAGCTCTGGGACAGGGATACACGAGCAGTACTTC

j_gene: TRBJ1-4
abundance: few
len: 17
d_gene: TRBD1
v_gene: TRBV12-5
CDR3aa: CASGLVQVTGDNEKLFF
CDR3nt: TGTGCTAGTGGTTTGGTACAAGTCACAGGGGATAATGAAAAACTGTTTTTT

j_gene: TRBJ2-7
abundance: -
len: 12
d_gene: TRBD2
v_gene: TRBV7-9
CDR3aa: CASSLGGLAGIF
CDR3nt: TGTGCCAGCAGCTTAGGGGGACTAGCGGGAATATTC